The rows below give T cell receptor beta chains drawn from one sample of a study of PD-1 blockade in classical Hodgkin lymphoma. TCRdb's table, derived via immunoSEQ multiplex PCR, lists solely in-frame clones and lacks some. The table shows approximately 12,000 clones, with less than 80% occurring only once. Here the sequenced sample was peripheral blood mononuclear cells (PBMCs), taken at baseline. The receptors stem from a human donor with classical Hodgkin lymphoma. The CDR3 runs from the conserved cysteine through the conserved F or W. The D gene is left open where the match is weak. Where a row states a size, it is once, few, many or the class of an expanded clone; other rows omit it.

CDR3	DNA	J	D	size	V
CSARSTDTQYF	TGCAGTGCTAGAAGCACAGATACGCAGTATTTT	TRBJ2-3	.	.	TRBV20-1
CASSFYRVYNSPLHF	TGTGCCAGCAGTTTTTACAGGGTTTATAATTCACCCCTCCACTTT	TRBJ1-6	.	.	TRBV28
CASRVGAATSTDTQYF	TGTGCCAGCAGGGTGGGAGCGGCGACTAGCACAGATACGCAGTATTTT	TRBJ2-3	.	.	TRBV7-6
CASSPRDPTEKLFF	TGTGCCAGCAGCCCCCGGGACCCTACCGAAAAACTGTTTTTT	TRBJ1-4	.	.	TRBV28
CASSLYQETQYF	TGTGCCAGCTCATTGTACCAAGAGACCCAGTACTTC	TRBJ2-5	.	.	TRBV18
CASSYQGQGNTIYF	TGTGCCAGCAGCTACCAGGGGCAGGGAAACACCATATATTTT	TRBJ1-3	.	.	TRBV5-4
CSFLTGGSYEQYF	TGCAGCTTCCTGACAGGGGGGTCCTACGAGCAGTACTTC	TRBJ2-7	TRBD1	.	TRBV29-1
CASSLVSGQGLVTEQFF	TGTGCCAGCAGCTTAGTCTCCGGACAGGGGCTGGTCACTGAGCAGTTCTTC	TRBJ2-1	TRBD1	.	TRBV7-8
CASSKGEGSSYNEQFF	TGTGCCAGCAGCAAAGGGGAAGGTAGCTCCTACAATGAGCAGTTCTTC	TRBJ2-1	.	.	TRBV21-1
CASSQTGARGNTIYF	TGTGCCAGCAGCCAAACAGGGGCTCGGGGAAACACCATATATTTT	TRBJ1-3	TRBD1	.	TRBV7-9
CAIREDRNEKLFF	TGTGCCATCAGGGAGGATCGTAATGAAAAACTGTTTTTT	TRBJ1-4	.	.	TRBV10-3
CASSFHTGLGVEQFF	TGTGCCAGCAGCTTCCACACGGGACTAGGGGTTGAGCAGTTCTTC	TRBJ2-1	TRBD2	.	TRBV11-1
CASSWAGNTEAFF	TGTGCCAGCAGCTGGGCAGGCAACACTGAAGCTTTCTTT	TRBJ1-1	.	.	TRBV5-5
CASGPTGSSYNEQFF	TGTGCCAGCGGGCCAACCGGGAGCTCCTACAATGAGCAGTTCTTC	TRBJ2-1	.	.	TRBV9
CASSLVGGQANEKLFF	TGCGCCAGCAGCTTGGTGGGGGGACAGGCGAATGAAAAACTGTTTTTT	TRBJ1-4	TRBD1	.	TRBV5-1
CASSLGHYTDTQYF	TGTGCCAGCAGCTTGGGCCATTACACAGATACGCAGTATTTT	TRBJ2-3	.	.	TRBV7-2
CASSFGQGAFEQYF	TGTGCCAGCAGCTTCGGGCAGGGGGCCTTCGAGCAGTACTTC	TRBJ2-7	TRBD1	few	TRBV7-9
CASSFRGYEQFF	TGCGCCAGCAGCTTCAGGGGATATGAGCAGTTCTTC	TRBJ2-1	.	once	TRBV5-1
CASSEAGTETYEQYF	TGTGCCAGCAGTGAAGCTGGGACGGAGACCTACGAGCAGTACTTC	TRBJ2-7	.	.	TRBV6-1
CASSGQGVNTEAFF	TGTGCCAGCAGCGGACAGGGAGTAAACACTGAAGCTTTCTTT	TRBJ1-1	TRBD1	.	TRBV9
CANSVIRTVGDSPLHF	TGTGCCAACAGCGTAATCCGGACAGTTGGAGATTCACCCCTCCACTTT	TRBJ1-6	.	.	TRBV5-8
CASSYRSDTEAFF	TGTGCCAGCAGCTATAGAAGTGACACTGAAGCTTTCTTT	TRBJ1-1	.	.	TRBV7-9
CASSMGHNTGELFF	TGTGCCAGCAGTATGGGACACAACACCGGGGAGCTGTTTTTT	TRBJ2-2	.	.	TRBV7-2
CASSQVGTVDQKLFF	TGTGCCAGCAGCCAAGTCGGGACAGTAGACCAAAAACTGTTTTTT	TRBJ1-4	TRBD1	.	TRBV4-2
CAINEGVTNYGYTF	TGTGCCATCAACGAAGGGGTAACTAACTATGGCTACACCTTC	TRBJ1-2	.	.	TRBV10-3
CASSSRVPTEAFF	TGTGCCAGCAGTTCCAGGGTCCCCACTGAAGCTTTCTTT	TRBJ1-1	.	.	TRBV2
CAISATGGNEKLFF	TGTGCCATCAGTGCGACAGGGGGGAATGAAAAACTGTTTTTT	TRBJ1-4	TRBD1	.	TRBV10-3
CASSRLTGGINSPLHF	TGTGCCAGCAGCCGTTTGACAGGGGGCATAAATTCACCCCTCCACTTT	TRBJ1-6	TRBD1	few	TRBV7-8
CASSNDRLAGYNEQFF	TGTGCCAGCAGCAACGACAGACTAGCGGGGTACAATGAGCAGTTCTTC	TRBJ2-1	TRBD2	.	TRBV28
CASSGGQGASGYTF	TGCGCCAGCAGTGGGGGACAGGGGGCGTCTGGCTACACCTTC	TRBJ1-2	TRBD1	.	TRBV10-2
CASRGLAGALFF	TGTGCCAGCAGGGGACTAGCGGGAGCATTGTTCTTC	TRBJ2-1	TRBD2	.	TRBV6-6
CASSPGLEKLFF	TGTGCCAGCAGCCCTGGACTGGAAAAACTGTTTTTT	TRBJ1-4	.	.	TRBV27
CASSLRYEQFF	TGTGCCAGCAGCTTAAGGTATGAGCAGTTCTTC	TRBJ2-1	.	.	TRBV7-2
CASSFEAGVHGNEQFF	TGTGCCAGCAGCTTCGAAGCGGGGGTTCATGGCAATGAGCAGTTCTTC	TRBJ2-1	TRBD2	.	TRBV5-4
CATSLNLATNEKLFF	TGTGCCACCAGTTTAAACCTTGCAACTAATGAAAAACTGTTTTTT	TRBJ1-4	.	few	TRBV15
CASSIEGSSYNEQFF	TGTGCCAGTAGTATCGAAGGAAGCTCCTACAATGAGCAGTTCTTC	TRBJ2-1	.	.	TRBV19